The present entry profiles one T cell receptor (beta chain) with its context. Its antigen is still unknown. This record comes from a study of PD-1 blockade in classical Hodgkin lymphoma. Across the whole study: Nivolumab was given intravenously to patients at 3 mg/kg every 2 weeks.

V shed 4 bases and J shed 6 bases, with 10 bases lying between them. Germline values: CDR1 MGHDK, CDR2 SYGVNS. The CDR3 totals 12 residues. Study-wide results and limits: Underlying causes for the observed repertoire differences were not defined, possibly disease activity or prior therapy. Healthy donors reportedly exceeded newly diagnosed patients in baseline TCR diversity. Newly diagnosed patients and complete responders had comparable diversity at baseline.

Every patient had relapsed following autologous stem cell transplantation, and cohorts differed in brentuximab vedotin exposure. Sequenced by immunoSEQ multiplex PCR; TCRdb stores in-frame clones only, minus some. The sample records 9,000 to 10,000 clones, around 90% being singletons. The clonotype originates from a human donor with classical Hodgkin lymphoma. The sample in question was peripheral blood mononuclear cells (PBMCs), obtained at baseline. The rearrangement links TRBV25-1 to TRBJ2-7; perhaps TRBD2 as D (6 bases). This chain's CDR3 is CASSAGVSEQYF. For the CDR3, the DNA is TGTGCCAGCAGTGCGGGGGTCTCCGAGCAGTACTTC.